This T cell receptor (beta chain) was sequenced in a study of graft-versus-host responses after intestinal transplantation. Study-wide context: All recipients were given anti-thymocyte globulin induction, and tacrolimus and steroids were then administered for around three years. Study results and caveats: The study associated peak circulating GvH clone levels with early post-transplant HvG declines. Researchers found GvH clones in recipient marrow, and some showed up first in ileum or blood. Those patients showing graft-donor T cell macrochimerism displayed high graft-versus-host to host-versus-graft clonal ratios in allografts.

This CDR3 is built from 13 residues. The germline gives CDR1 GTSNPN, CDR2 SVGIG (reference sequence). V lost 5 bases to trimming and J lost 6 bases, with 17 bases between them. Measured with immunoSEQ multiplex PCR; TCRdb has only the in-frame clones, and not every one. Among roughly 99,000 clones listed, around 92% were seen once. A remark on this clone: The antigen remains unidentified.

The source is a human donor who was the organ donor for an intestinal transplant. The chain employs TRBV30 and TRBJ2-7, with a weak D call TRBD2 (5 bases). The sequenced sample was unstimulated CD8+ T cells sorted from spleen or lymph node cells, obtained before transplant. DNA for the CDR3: TGTGCCTGGGGAGTAACTAGAACGTCCGAGCAGTACTTC. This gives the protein CAWGVTRTSEQYF.